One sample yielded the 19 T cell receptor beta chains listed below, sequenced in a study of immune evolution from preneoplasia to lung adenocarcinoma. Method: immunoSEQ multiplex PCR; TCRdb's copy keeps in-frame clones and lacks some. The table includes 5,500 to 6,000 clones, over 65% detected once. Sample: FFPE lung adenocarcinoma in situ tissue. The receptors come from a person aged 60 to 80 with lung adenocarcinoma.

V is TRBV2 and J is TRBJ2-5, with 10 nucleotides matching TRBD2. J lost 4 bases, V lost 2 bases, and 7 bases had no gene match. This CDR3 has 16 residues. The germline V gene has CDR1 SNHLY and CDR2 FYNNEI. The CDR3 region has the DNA TGTGCCAGCAGTGAAACCGGAGCGGGGGGGAGAGAGACCCAGTACTTC. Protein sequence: CASSETGAGGRETQYF.

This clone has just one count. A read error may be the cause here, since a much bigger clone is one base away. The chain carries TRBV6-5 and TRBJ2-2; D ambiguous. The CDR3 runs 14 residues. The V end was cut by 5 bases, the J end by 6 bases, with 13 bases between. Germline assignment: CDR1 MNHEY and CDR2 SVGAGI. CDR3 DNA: TGTGCCAGCAGTGATACCGTGGGCGCCGGGGAGCTGTTTTTT. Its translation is CASSDTVGAGELFF.

CDR3 in DNA: TGCAGCGTCAGCAGGGGTAACTATGGCTACACCTTC. This codes for CSVSRGNYGYTF. The chain links TRBV29-1 to TRBJ1-2; D is possibly TRBD1 (6 bases). CDR3 size: 12 residues. The germline V gene encodes CDR1 SQVTM and CDR2 ANQGSEA. V dropped 6 bases and J dropped 1 base, with 9 bases sitting between them.

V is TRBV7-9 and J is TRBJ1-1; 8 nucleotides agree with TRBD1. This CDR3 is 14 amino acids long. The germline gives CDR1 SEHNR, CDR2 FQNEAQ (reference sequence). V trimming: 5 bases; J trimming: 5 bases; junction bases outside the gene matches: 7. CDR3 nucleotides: TGTGCCAGCAGCGGTACGACAGGGGATACTGAAGCTTTCTTT. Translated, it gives CASSGTTGDTEAFF.

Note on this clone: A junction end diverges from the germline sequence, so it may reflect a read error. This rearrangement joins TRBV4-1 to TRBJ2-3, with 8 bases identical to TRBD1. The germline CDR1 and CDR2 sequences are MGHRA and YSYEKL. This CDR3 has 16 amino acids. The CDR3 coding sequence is TGCGCCGGCAGCCATGTAAGGGGACAGGTTCAGAATACGCAGTATTTT. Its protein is CAGSHVRGQVQNTQYF.

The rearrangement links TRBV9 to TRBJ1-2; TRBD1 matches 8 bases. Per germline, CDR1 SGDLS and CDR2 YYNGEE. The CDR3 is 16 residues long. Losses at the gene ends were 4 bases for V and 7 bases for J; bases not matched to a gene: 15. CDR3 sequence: CASSISVNRGEGGYTF. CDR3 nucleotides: TGTGCCAGCAGCATTAGTGTCAACAGGGGGGAGGGTGGCTACACCTTC.

The CDR3 DNA sequence: TGTGCCAGCAGCCTGAGGGCGTCCGCCTCGGGTTCACCCCTCCACTTT. Protein product: CASSLRASASGSPLHF. This chain connects TRBV27 to TRBJ1-6; D remains ambiguous. The CDR3 totals 16 residues. The V gene's germline CDR1 is MNHEY and CDR2 SMNVEV (reference sequence). The ends were cut back, 6 bases at V and 9 bases at J, with 21 bases in the middle.

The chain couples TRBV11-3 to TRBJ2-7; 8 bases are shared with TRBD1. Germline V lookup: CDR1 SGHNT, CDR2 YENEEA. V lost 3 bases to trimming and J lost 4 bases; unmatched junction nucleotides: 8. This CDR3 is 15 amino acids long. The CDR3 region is CASSFWTGLVYEQYF. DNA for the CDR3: TGTGCCAGCAGCTTTTGGACAGGGCTGGTGTACGAGCAGTACTTC. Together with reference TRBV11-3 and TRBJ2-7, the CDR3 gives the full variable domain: EAGVVQSPRYKIIEKKQPVAFWCNPISGHNTLYWYLQNLGQGPELLIRYENEEAVDDSQLPKDRFSAERLKGVDSTLKIQPAELGDSAVYLCASSFWTGLVYEQYFGPGTRLTVT.

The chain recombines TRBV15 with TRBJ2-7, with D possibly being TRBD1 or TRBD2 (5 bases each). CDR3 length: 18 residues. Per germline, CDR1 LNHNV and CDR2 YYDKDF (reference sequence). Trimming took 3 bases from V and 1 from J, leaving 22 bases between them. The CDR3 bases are TGTGCCACCAGCAGCACCCACTCCACCGGGACGAAGTCCTACGAGCAGTACTTC. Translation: CATSSTHSTGTKSYEQYF.

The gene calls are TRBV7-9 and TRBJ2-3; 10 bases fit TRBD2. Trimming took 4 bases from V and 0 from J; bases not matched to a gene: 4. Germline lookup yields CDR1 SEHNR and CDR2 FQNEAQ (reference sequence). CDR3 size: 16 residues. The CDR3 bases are TGTGCCAGCAGCTCGACTAGCGGGTCTAGCACAGATACGCAGTATTTT. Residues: CASSSTSGSSTDTQYF.

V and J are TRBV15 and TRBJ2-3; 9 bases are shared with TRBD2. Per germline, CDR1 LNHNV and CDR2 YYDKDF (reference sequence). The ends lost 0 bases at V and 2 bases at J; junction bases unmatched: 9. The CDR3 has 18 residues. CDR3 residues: CATSREPSLAGDTDTQYF. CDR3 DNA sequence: TGTGCCACCAGCAGAGAACCGTCCTTAGCGGGGGACACAGATACGCAGTATTTT.

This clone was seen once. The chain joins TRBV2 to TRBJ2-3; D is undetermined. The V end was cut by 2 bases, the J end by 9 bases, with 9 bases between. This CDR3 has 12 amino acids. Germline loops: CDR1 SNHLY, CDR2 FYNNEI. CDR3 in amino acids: CASSETALTQYF. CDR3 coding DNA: TGTGCCAGCAGTGAAACAGCTTTGACGCAGTATTTT.

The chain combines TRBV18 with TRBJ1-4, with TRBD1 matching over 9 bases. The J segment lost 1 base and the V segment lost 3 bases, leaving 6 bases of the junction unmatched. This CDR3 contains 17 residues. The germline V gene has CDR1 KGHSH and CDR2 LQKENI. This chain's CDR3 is CASSPGQGGKTNEKLFF. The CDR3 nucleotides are TGTGCCAGCTCACCGGGACAGGGAGGCAAAACTAATGAAAAACTGTTTTTT. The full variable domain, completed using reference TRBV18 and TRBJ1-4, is NAGVMQNPRHLVRRRGQEARLRCSPMKGHSHVYWYRQLPEEGLKFMVYLQKENIIDESGMPKERFSAEFPKEGPSILRIQQVVRGDSAAYFCASSPGQGGKTNEKLFFGSGTQLSVL.

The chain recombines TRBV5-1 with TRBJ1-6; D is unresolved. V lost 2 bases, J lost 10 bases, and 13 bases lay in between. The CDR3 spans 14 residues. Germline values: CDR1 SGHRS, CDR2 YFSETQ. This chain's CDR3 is CASSFQESGSPLHF. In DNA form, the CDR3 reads TGCGCCAGCAGCTTTCAGGAAAGTGGGTCACCCCTCCACTTT.

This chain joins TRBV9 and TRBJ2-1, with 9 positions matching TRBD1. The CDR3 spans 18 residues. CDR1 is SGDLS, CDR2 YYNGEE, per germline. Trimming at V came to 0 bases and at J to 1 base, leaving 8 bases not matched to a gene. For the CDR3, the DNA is TGTGCCAGCAGCGTAGGAGGGTGGGGACAGGGTTCCTACAATGAGCAGTTCTTC. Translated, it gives CASSVGGWGQGSYNEQFF.

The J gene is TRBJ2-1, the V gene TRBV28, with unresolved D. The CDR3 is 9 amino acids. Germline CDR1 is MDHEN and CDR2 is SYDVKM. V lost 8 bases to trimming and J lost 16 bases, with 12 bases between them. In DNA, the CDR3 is TGTGCCAGCGGCCGGCCGGGTTTCTTC. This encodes CASGRPGFF. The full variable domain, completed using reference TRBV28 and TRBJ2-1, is DVKVTQSSRYLVKRTGEKVFLECVQDMDHENMFWYRQDPGLGLRLIYFSYDVKMKEKGDIPEGYSVSREKKERFSLILESASTNQTSMYLCASGRPGFFGPGTRLTVL.

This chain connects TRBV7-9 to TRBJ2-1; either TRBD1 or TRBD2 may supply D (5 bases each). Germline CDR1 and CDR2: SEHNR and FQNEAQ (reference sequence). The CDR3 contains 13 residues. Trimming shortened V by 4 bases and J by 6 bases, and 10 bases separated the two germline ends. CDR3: CASSSGPSNEQFF. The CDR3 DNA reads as TGTGCCAGCAGCTCGGGGCCTTCCAATGAGCAGTTCTTC.

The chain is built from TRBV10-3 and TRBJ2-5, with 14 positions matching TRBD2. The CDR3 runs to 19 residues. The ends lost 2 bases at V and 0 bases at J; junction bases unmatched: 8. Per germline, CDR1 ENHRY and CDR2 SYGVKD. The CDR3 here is CAISEQRGLAGAYQETQYF. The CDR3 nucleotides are TGTGCCATCAGTGAGCAAAGGGGACTAGCGGGGGCGTACCAAGAGACCCAGTACTTC.

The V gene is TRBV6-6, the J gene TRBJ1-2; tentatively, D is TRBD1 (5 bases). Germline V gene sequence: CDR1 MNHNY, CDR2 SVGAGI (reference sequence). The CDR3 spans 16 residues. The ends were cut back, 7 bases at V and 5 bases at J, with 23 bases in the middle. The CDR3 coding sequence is TGTGCCAGCATTAGCAAACAGGCTACCTTTGGTTATGGCTACACCTTC. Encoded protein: CASISKQATFGYGYTF.